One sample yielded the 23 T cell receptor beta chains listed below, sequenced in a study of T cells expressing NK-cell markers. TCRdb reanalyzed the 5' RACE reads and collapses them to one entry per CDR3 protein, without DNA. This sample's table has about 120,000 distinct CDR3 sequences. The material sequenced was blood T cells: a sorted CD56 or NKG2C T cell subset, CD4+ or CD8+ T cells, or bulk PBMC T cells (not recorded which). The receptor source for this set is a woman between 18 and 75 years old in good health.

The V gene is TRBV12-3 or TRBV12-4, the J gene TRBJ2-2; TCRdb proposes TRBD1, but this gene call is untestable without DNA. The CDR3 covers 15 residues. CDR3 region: CASSLGDTNTGELFF.

The CDR3 spells CSVDYSGIPVEQFF. The chain recombines TRBV29-1 with TRBJ2-1; there is no DNA to check the TCRdb D call of TRBD2. The CDR3 has 14 amino acids. Germline loops: CDR1 SQVTM, CDR2 ANQGSEA.

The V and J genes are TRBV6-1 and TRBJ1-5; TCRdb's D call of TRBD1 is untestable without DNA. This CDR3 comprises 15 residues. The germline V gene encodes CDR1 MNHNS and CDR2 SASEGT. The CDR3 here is CASSPSTGANQPQHF.

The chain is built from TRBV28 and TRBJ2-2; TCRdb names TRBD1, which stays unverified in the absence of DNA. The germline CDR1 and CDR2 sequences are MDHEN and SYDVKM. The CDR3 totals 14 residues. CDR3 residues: CASRPQGLGGELFF.

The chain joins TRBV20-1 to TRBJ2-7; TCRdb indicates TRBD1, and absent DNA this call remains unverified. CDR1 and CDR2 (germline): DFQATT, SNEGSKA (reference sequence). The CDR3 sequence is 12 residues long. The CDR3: CSARGQGSWQYF.

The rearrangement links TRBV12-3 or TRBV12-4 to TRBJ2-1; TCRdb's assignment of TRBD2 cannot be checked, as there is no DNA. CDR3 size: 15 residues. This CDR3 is CASTLNGATGNEQFF.

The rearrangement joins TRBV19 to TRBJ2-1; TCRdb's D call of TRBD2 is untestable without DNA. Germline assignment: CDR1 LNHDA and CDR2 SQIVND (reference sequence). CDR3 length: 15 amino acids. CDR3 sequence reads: CASSIASGGDNEQFF.

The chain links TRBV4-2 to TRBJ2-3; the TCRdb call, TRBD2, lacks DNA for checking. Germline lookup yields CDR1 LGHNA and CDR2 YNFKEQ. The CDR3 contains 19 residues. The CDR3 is CASSLPTTSGSSSTDTQYF.

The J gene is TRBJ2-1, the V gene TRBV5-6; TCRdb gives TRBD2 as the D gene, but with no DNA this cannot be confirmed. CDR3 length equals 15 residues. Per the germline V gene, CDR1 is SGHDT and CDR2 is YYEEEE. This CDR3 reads CASSSGGLAGIEQFF.

This CDR3 reads CSARDLKGSNYEQYF. The chain has TRBV20-1 and TRBJ2-7; absent DNA, TCRdb's TRBD2 call cannot be checked. Germline lookup yields CDR1 DFQATT and CDR2 SNEGSKA (reference sequence). The length of the CDR3 is 15 residues.

CDR3: CASSPQGTGELFF. The V gene is TRBV19, the J gene TRBJ2-2; TCRdb returns TRBD1, unconfirmable since there is no DNA. Germline V gene sequence: CDR1 LNHDA, CDR2 SQIVND (reference sequence). This CDR3 region has 13 residues.

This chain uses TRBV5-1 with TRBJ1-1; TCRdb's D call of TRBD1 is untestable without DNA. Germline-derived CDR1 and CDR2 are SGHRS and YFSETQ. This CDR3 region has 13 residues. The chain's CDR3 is CASSLVGGAPTKF.

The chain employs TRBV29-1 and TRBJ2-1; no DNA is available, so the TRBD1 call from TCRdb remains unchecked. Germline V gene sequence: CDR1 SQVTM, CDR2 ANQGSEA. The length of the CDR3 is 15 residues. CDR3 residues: CSVEHRGQTYNEQFF.

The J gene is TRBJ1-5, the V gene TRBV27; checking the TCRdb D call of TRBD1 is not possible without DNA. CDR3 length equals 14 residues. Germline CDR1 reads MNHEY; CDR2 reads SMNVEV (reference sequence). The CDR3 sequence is CASSAGGGYQPQHF.

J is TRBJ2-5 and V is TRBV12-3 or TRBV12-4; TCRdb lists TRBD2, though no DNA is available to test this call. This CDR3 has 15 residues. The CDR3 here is CASSLRAGGQETQYF.

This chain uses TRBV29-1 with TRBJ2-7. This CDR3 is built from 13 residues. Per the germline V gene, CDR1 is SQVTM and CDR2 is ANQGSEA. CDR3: CSVEDRTGYEQYF.

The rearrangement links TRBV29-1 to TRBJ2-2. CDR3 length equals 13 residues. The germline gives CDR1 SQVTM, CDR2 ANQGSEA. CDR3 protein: CSVGIPRTGELFF.

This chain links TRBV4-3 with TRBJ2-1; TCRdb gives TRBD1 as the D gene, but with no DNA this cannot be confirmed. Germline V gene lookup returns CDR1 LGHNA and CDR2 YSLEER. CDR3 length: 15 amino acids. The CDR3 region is CASRRDRGTYNEQFF.

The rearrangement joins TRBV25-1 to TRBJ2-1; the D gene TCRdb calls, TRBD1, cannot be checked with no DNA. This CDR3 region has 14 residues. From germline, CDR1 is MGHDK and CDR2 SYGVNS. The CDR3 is CASSESGTGNEQFF.

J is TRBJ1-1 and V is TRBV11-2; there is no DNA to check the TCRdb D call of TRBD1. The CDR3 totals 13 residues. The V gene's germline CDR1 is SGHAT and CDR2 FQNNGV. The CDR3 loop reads CAIRQVMNTEAFF. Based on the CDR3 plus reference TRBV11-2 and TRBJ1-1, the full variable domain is EAGVAQSPRYKIIEKRQSVAFWCNPISGHATLYWYQQILGQGPKLLIQFQNNGVVDDSQLPKDRFSAERLKGVDSTLKIQPAKLEDSAVYLCAIRQVMNTEAFFGQGTRLTVV.

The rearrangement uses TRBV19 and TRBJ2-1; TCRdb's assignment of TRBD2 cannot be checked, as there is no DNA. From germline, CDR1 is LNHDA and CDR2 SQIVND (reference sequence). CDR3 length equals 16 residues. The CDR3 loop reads CASSRDSPPSYNEQFF.

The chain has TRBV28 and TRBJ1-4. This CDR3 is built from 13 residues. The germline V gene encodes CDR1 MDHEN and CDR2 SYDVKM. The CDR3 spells CASSLMANEKLFF.

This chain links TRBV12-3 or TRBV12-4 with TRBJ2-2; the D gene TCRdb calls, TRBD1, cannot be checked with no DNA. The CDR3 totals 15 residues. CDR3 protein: CASSSETGVAGELFF.